The 21 T cell receptor beta chains below come from one sample, sequenced in a study of CD8 T cells in Susac syndrome. With random hexamers, roughly 0.45 to 1 ug RNA was reverse transcribed. TCRdb redid the calling of the immunoSEQ multiplex PCR reads with MiXCR, one entry per CDR3 protein. The repertoire consists of 180,000 or so distinct CDR3 sequences, with around 94% occurring once and the leading ten covering 0.099%. Input material: CD4+ T cells from PBMCs. The receptors were gathered from a human donor with Susac syndrome.

The genes are TRBV5-1 and TRBJ2-5, with TRBD2 identical over 10 bases. The CDR3 has 16 residues. The junction had 9 bases not matched to a gene; V was cut back by 4 bases and J by 3 bases. Germline V gene data show CDR1 as SGHRS and CDR2 as YFSETQ. CDR3: CASSTGFLAGEETQYF. The CDR3 coding sequence is TGCGCCAGCAGCACAGGCTTTCTAGCGGGAGAAGAGACCCAGTACTTC.

The J gene is TRBJ2-1, the V gene TRBV11-2; D is possibly TRBD1 (6 bases). CDR3 size: 15 residues. Germline assignment: CDR1 SGHAT and CDR2 FQNNGV. V lost 2 bases and J lost 12, with 20 bases in between. The CDR3 loop is CASSLNRDGSRVQFF. In nucleotides, the CDR3 is TGTGCCAGCAGCTTAAACAGGGACGGCAGTAGGGTGCAGTTCTTC. Looking up the rest from reference TRBV11-2 and TRBJ2-1 gives the full variable domain: EAGVAQSPRYKIIEKRQSVAFWCNPISGHATLYWYQQILGQGPKLLIQFQNNGVVDDSQLPKDRFSAERLKGVDSTLKIQPAKLEDSAVYLCASSLNRDGSRVQFFGPGTRLTVL.

V usage is TRBV5-1 and J usage is TRBJ2-2; the D gene is possibly TRBD1 (5 bases). The CDR3 length is 15 residues. V lost 1 base to trimming and J lost 3 bases, with 10 bases between them. Germline CDR1 and CDR2: SGHRS and YFSETQ. DNA for the CDR3: TGCGCCAGCAGCTTGAGGTTGGGGCACACCGGGGAGCTGTTTTTT. Amino acid sequence: CASSLRLGHTGELFF.

The chain carries TRBV30 and TRBJ2-5; TRBD1 matches at 7 bases. This CDR3 region has 13 residues. The germline V gene encodes CDR1 GTSNPN and CDR2 SVGIG (reference sequence). V dropped 0 bases and J dropped 4; count of bases not matched to a gene: 2. The CDR3 sequence is CAWSVQGIETQYF. CDR3 in DNA: TGTGCCTGGAGTGTACAGGGGATAGAGACCCAGTACTTC.

The chain combines TRBV30 with TRBJ1-4; 8 bases map to TRBD1. The CDR3 contains 15 residues. CDR1 is GTSNPN, CDR2 SVGIG, per germline (reference sequence). Trimming took 2 bases from V and 8 from J; bases not matched to a gene: 10. The CDR3 DNA is TGTGCCTGGAGTCAAGCGGCAGGGGGCCGGGAAAAACTGTTTTTT. Amino acids: CAWSQAAGGREKLFF.

This sequence joins TRBV6-5 and TRBJ2-2, with D possibly being TRBD1 (5 bases). There are 17 residues in the CDR3. Germline lookup yields CDR1 MNHEY and CDR2 SVGAGI. V dropped 0 bases and J dropped 0 bases, with 11 bases sitting between them. The CDR3 bases are TGTGCCAGCAGTTACTCCGCAGGGTCCGCGAACACCGGGGAGCTGTTTTTT. Translated: CASSYSAGSANTGELFF.

V gene TRBV7-2 combines with J gene TRBJ2-1; perhaps TRBD2 as D (6 bases). Germline V gene lookup returns CDR1 SGHTA and CDR2 FQGNSA. The CDR3 is 16 residues long. V lost 3 bases and J lost 12, with 24 bases in between. The CDR3 DNA reads as TGTGCCAGCAGCTTTGTGGGCGCGGGAAGCCTTGCGGGGCAGTTCTTC. Its protein product is CASSFVGAGSLAGQFF.

CDR3 loop: CASSLPAGGNQETQYF. The CDR3 coding sequence is TGCGCCAGCAGCTTGCCAGCGGGAGGAAACCAAGAGACCCAGTACTTC. The rearrangement links TRBV5-1 to TRBJ2-5; 9 nucleotides line up with TRBD2. Losses at the gene ends were 1 base for V and 0 bases for J; bases not matched to a gene: 4. Germline assignment: CDR1 SGHRS and CDR2 YFSETQ. The CDR3 covers 16 residues.

V is TRBV12-3 or TRBV12-4 and J is TRBJ1-6; unclear D gene. V lost 6 bases and J lost 8, with 14 bases in between. This CDR3 is built from 14 residues. CDR3 sequence (DNA): TGTGCCAGCAGCCAGAGTCAAGTGGATTCACCCCTCCACTTT. Translation: CASSQSQVDSPLHF.

The genes are TRBV27 and TRBJ1-2; perhaps TRBD1 as D (5 bases). The ends were cut back, 1 base at V and 8 bases at J, with 11 bases in the middle. The CDR3 has 13 amino acids. Germline lookup yields CDR1 MNHEY and CDR2 SMNVEV (reference sequence). CDR3 bases: TGTGCCAGCAGTTTATTCGGGGCGGGAGGCTACACCTTC. Translation: CASSLFGAGGYTF.

The chain has TRBV20-1 and TRBJ1-5; D gene ambiguous. Germline V gene lookup returns CDR1 DFQATT and CDR2 SNEGSKA (reference sequence). There are 12 residues in the CDR3. Trimming pared 4 bases from V and 4 bases from J, leaving 8 bases between. The CDR3 is CSAKPGNQPQHF. CDR3 nucleotides: TGCAGTGCTAAGCCGGGGAATCAGCCCCAGCATTTT.

The chain recombines TRBV25-1 with TRBJ2-1; TRBD2 might be the D (6 bases). This CDR3 is built from 14 residues. Germline CDR1 is MGHDK and CDR2 is SYGVNS. V shed 4 bases and J shed 6 bases, with 13 bases lying between them. The CDR3 DNA follows: TGTGCCAGCAGTGCCGCGACTAGTCTCAATGAGCAGTTCTTC. The encoded protein is CASSAATSLNEQFF.

This chain joins TRBV7-9 and TRBJ2-3; D gene ambiguous. This CDR3 region has 10 residues. In germline, CDR1 is SEHNR, CDR2 FQNEAQ (reference sequence). Trimming removed 4 bases at V and 4 bases at J, with 0 bases between. CDR3 bases: TGTGCCAGCAGCTCAGATACGCAGTATTTT. It encodes CASSSDTQYF.

This sequence joins TRBV20-1 and TRBJ2-5; D possibly corresponds to TRBD1 (6 bases). V was trimmed by 6 bases and J by 3 bases, leaving 17 bases between them. The CDR3 sequence is 14 residues long. From germline, CDR1 is DFQATT and CDR2 SNEGSKA (reference sequence). CDR3 bases: TGCAGTGCCCTGGGACAATCAAACAAAGAGACCCAGTACTTC. As protein: CSALGQSNKETQYF.

The chain employs TRBV19 and TRBJ1-1; D might be TRBD1 (5 bases). The CDR3 consists of 16 residues. Germline V gene data show CDR1 as LNHDA and CDR2 as SQIVND (reference sequence). Trimming stripped 2 bases from V and 1 base from J, with 14 bases between. The CDR3 region is CASSIRTGTANTEAFF. The CDR3 DNA reads TGTGCCAGTAGTATACGTACCGGGACGGCGAACACTGAAGCTTTCTTT.

As regards this clonotype: Sequence at one end of the junction differs from germline and may be a read error. CDR3 sequence reads: CSASRQGHVF. The CDR3 region has the DNA TGCAGTGCGAGCAGGCAGGGTCACGTCTTC. V gene TRBV20-1 combines with J gene TRBJ1-2, with D tentatively TRBD1 (5 bases). The CDR3 loop spans 10 amino acids. CDR1 and CDR2 from the germline V gene are DFQATT and SNEGSKA (reference sequence).

The genes are TRBV20-1 and TRBJ2-5, with 8 bases lining up with TRBD1. J gave up 3 bases and V 3 bases, and 3 bases lay outside the gene matches. CDR3 length equals 13 residues. CDR1 and CDR2 (germline): DFQATT, SNEGSKA (reference sequence). CDR3: CSASRTGKETQYF. The CDR3 region has the DNA TGCAGTGCTAGCCGGACAGGGAAAGAGACCCAGTACTTC.

V is TRBV20-1 and J is TRBJ1-5; possible D gene TRBD1, 5 bases. V dropped 6 bases and J dropped 4 bases, with 16 bases sitting between them. This CDR3 contains 14 residues. Germline-derived CDR1 and CDR2 are DFQATT and SNEGSKA (reference sequence). The CDR3 spells CSARGDGGNQPQHF. In nucleotides, the CDR3 is TGCAGTGCCCGGGGCGATGGGGGAAATCAGCCCCAGCATTTT.

The rearrangement joins TRBV21-1 to TRBJ1-3; the table's TRBD1 call for D was not verified on the DNA. TRBV21-1 is recorded as a pseudogene. The CDR3 has 17 residues. The CDR3 DNA is TGTGCCAGCAGCAAATGGCCGAGGGGGAGCTCTGGAAACACCATATATTTT. Translated: CASSKWPRGSSGNTIYF.

This clonotype was detected once. The chain is built from TRBV12-3 or TRBV12-4 and TRBJ1-4; D unresolved. V shed 3 bases and J shed 4 bases, with 12 bases lying between them. The CDR3 is made up of 15 amino acids. In DNA form, the CDR3 reads TGTGCCAGCAGTTTCATGGCAGGCTTTAATGAAAAACTGTTTTTT. Protein sequence: CASSFMAGFNEKLFF.

This chain connects TRBV24-1 to TRBJ2-1; 7 nucleotides agree with TRBD2. CDR1 and CDR2 (germline): KGHDR, SFDVKD. Trimming removed 5 bases from V and 6 bases from J; junction bases left unmatched: 12. The CDR3 extends over 16 amino acids. The CDR3 here is CATSALGGVPFNEQFF. The CDR3, as DNA: TGTGCCACCAGTGCCTTGGGGGGGGTACCGTTCAATGAGCAGTTCTTC.